The rows below give T cell receptor beta chains drawn from one sample of a study of blood T cell repertoires in COVID-19. The table came from immunoSEQ multiplex PCR; TCRdb's copy has only in-frame clones and leaves some out. The sample contains about 90,000 clones, roughly 77% of which appear only once. Specimen: peripheral blood. The receptor source for this set is a human donor in a cohort sampled during active COVID-19. Both conserved end residues are part of each CDR3. The D gene is left open where the match is weak. Expanded clones get a size class; other rows say once, few or many, or leave the size out.

NA,NA,TRBV24-1,TRBJ2-1,CATSDPDRNEQFF,TGTGCCACCAGTGACCCCGACAGGAATGAGCAGTTCTTC
NA,TRBD2,TRBV5-1,TRBJ2-1,CASSPSGGVYNEQFF,TGCGCCAGCAGCCCTAGTGGGGGGGTCTACAATGAGCAGTTCTTC
NA,NA,TRBV7-2,TRBJ2-7,CASSFRGGNYEQYF,TGTGCCAGCAGCTTTCGAGGCGGGAACTACGAGCAGTACTTC
NA,TRBD2,TRBV13,TRBJ2-7,CASSLGLAGPSYEQYF,TGTGCCAGCAGCTTAGGATTAGCGGGCCCCTCCTACGAGCAGTACTTC
NA,TRBD2,TRBV6-2/TRBV6-3,TRBJ2-1,CASSYKKGLALGNEQFF,TGTGCCAGCAGTTACAAAAAGGGACTAGCGCTGGGCAATGAGCAGTTCTTC
NA,NA,TRBV5-1,TRBJ1-6,CASSLVGGNSYNSPLHF,TGCGCCAGCAGCTTGGTTGGGGGGAACTCCTATAATTCACCCCTCCACTTT
few,TRBD1,TRBV27,TRBJ2-1,CASSSTGVRTYYNEQFF,TGTGCCAGCAGCTCAACAGGGGTCCGGACCTATTACAATGAGCAGTTCTTC
NA,TRBD1,TRBV29-1,TRBJ1-1,CSVDSNGTGHAFF,TGCAGCGTTGATTCGAACGGGACAGGGCACGCTTTCTTT
NA,TRBD1,TRBV5-1,TRBJ2-3,CASSPGQGGTDTQYF,TGCGCCAGCAGCCCGGGACAGGGGGGCACAGATACGCAGTATTTT
NA,NA,TRBV29-1,TRBJ2-2,CSVGARRDTGELFF,TGCAGCGTGGGGGCTCGGCGGGACACCGGGGAGCTGTTTTTT
NA,TRBD2,TRBV4-1,TRBJ2-1,CASSQQRGGYNEQFF,TGCGCCAGCAGCCAACAGCGGGGGGGCTACAATGAGCAGTTCTTC
NA,NA,TRBV28,TRBJ1-2,CASSRLDRLGGYTF,TGTGCCAGCAGCCGCCTAGACAGGCTTGGTGGCTACACCTTC
NA,TRBD1,TRBV4-2,TRBJ1-2,CASSRKQGEDYGYTF,TGTGCCAGCAGCCGAAAGCAGGGGGAAGACTATGGCTACACCTTC
NA,NA,TRBV2,TRBJ1-5,CASSGSRAYSNQPQHF,TGTGCCAGCAGTGGGTCCAGGGCCTATAGCAATCAGCCCCAGCATTTT
NA,TRBD2,TRBV9,TRBJ2-5,CASSPPGLAARGTQYF,TGTGCCAGCAGCCCTCCGGGACTAGCGGCACGGGGGACCCAGTACTTC
NA,NA,TRBV27,TRBJ1-1,CASNNWRQKTEAFF,TGTGCCAGCAATAATTGGCGACAAAAGACTGAAGCTTTCTTT
NA,TRBD1,TRBV6-5,TRBJ1-1,CASSFDRGRYTEAFF,TGTGCCAGCAGCTTCGACAGGGGGCGGTACACTGAAGCTTTCTTT
NA,NA,TRBV5-5,TRBJ2-5,CASSPPGGETQYF,TGTGCCAGCAGCCCCCCCGGGGGAGAGACCCAGTACTTC
few,NA,TRBV7-9,TRBJ2-5,CASSLGWGEQETQYF,TGTGCCAGCAGCTTAGGGTGGGGCGAGCAAGAGACCCAGTACTTC
NA,TRBD2,TRBV5-1,TRBJ2-1,CASSVAGDPYNEQFF,TGCGCCAGCAGCGTTGCGGGGGATCCCTACAATGAGCAGTTCTTC
few,NA,TRBV20-1,TRBJ2-7,CSGTRYSEQYF,TGCAGTGGAACTAGATACAGCGAGCAGTACTTC
NA,NA,TRBV5-5,TRBJ1-2,CASSSPGRGGYTF,TGTGCCAGCAGCTCCCCCGGGAGAGGTGGCTACACCTTC
NA,NA,TRBV19,TRBJ1-2,CASSLRTENYGYTF,TGTGCCAGTAGTCTCCGGACAGAAAACTATGGCTACACCTTC
NA,NA,TRBV7-9,TRBJ2-2,CASSLRKGVITGELFF,TGTGCCAGCAGCTTACGAAAAGGGGTCATCACCGGGGAGCTGTTTTTT
NA,NA,TRBV28,TRBJ1-2,CASSLTWRALLPNYGYTF,TGTGCCAGCAGTTTGACATGGCGGGCACTACTCCCTAACTATGGCTACACCTTC
NA,TRBD2,TRBV18,TRBJ2-2,CASSPIIQRGLGELFF,TGTGCCAGCTCACCAATAATCCAGCGGGGGCTCGGGGAGCTGTTTTTT
NA,NA,TRBV5-1,TRBJ2-5,CASSPHKETQYF,TGCGCCAGCAGCCCCCACAAAGAGACCCAGTACTTC
NA,NA,TRBV19,TRBJ2-1,CASKDWAHNEQFF,TGTGCCAGTAAGGACTGGGCTCACAATGAGCAGTTCTTC
NA,TRBD1,TRBV20-1,TRBJ2-1,CSASILGQGEYNEQFF,TGCAGTGCTAGTATCCTAGGACAGGGAGAATACAATGAGCAGTTCTTC
NA,NA,TRBV5-1,TRBJ1-4,CASSNGGGREKLFF,TGCGCCAGCAGCAACGGGGGTGGGCGTGAAAAACTGTTTTTT
once,TRBD1,TRBV6-5,TRBJ1-4,CASRGQTRGEKLFF,TGTGCCAGCAGGGGACAGACTCGCGGTGAAAAACTGTTTTTT
NA,NA,TRBV18,TRBJ1-4,CASSPLTGGIEKLFF,TGTGCCAGCTCACCTCTGACGGGCGGGATTGAAAAACTGTTTTTT
NA,TRBD1,TRBV6-6,TRBJ1-2,CASRPQLTGGFGGYTF,TGTGCCAGCAGGCCACAGCTGACAGGGGGCTTCGGTGGCTACACCTTC
NA,NA,TRBV6-5,TRBJ2-4,CASTESLAKNIQYF,TGTGCCAGCACCGAGAGCCTAGCCAAAAACATTCAGTACTTC
few,NA,TRBV7-9,TRBJ2-3,CASSYPALYTDTQYF,TGTGCCAGCAGCTATCCTGCCCTATACACAGATACGCAGTATTTT
NA,TRBD1,TRBV28,TRBJ2-3,CASTGPPTGLADTQYF,TGTGCCAGCACTGGACCCCCGACAGGGTTGGCAGATACGCAGTATTTT
NA,NA,TRBV27,TRBJ1-1,CASRRGGLNTEAFF,TGTGCCAGCAGGCGGGGGGGTTTGAACACTGAAGCTTTCTTT
NA,TRBD1,TRBV4-3,TRBJ1-1,CASSQDRTGIDNTEAFF,TGCGCCAGCAGCCAAGATAGGACAGGTATCGATAACACTGAAGCTTTCTTT
NA,TRBD1,TRBV27,TRBJ1-2,CASSLYGNRGGYTF,TGTGCCAGCAGTTTATATGGAAACAGGGGAGGCTACACCTTC
NA,NA,TRBV18,TRBJ1-3,CASSTRDSGNTIYF,TGTGCCAGCTCAACCAGGGACTCTGGAAACACCATATATTTT
NA,NA,TRBV7-2,TRBJ1-3,CASSLAGSSGNTIYF,TGTGCCAGCAGCTTAGCTGGGAGCTCTGGAAACACCATATATTTT
NA,NA,TRBV7-9,TRBJ2-1,CASSSVWASLANHNEQFF,TGTGCCAGCAGCTCCGTTTGGGCTAGCCTCGCGAACCACAATGAGCAGTTCTTC
NA,TRBD1,TRBV28,TRBJ1-1,CASRWDREAFF,TGTGCCAGCAGATGGGACAGGGAAGCTTTCTTT
NA,TRBD2,TRBV3-1/TRBV3-2,TRBJ2-7,CASSRTGTRMYF,TGTGCCAGCAGCCGCACCGGGACTAGGATGTACTTC
NA,NA,TRBV10-3,TRBJ2-7,CAIAGVGEEQYF,TGTGCCATCGCAGGGGTCGGGGAGGAGCAGTACTTC
NA,NA,TRBV27,TRBJ1-6,CASSLMFRTANSPLHF,TGTGCCAGCAGTTTGATGTTCCGGACAGCTAATTCACCCCTCCACTTT
NA,TRBD2,TRBV18,TRBJ2-1,CASSPVGLAGLSSYNEQFF,TGTGCCAGCTCACCCGTGGGACTAGCGGGACTCAGCTCCTACAATGAGCAGTTCTTC
few,NA,TRBV6-5,TRBJ1-5,CATTTGFGNQPQHF,TGTGCCACCACGACAGGATTTGGCAATCAGCCCCAGCATTTT
NA,NA,TRBV24-1,TRBJ1-1,CATSEAENTEAFF,TGTGCCACCAGTGAGGCGGAGAACACTGAAGCTTTCTTT
few,NA,TRBV5-1,TRBJ2-2,CASSWTWGGDTGELFF,TGCGCCAGCAGCTGGACTTGGGGGGGCGACACCGGGGAGCTGTTTTTT
NA,NA,TRBV6-4,TRBJ2-3,CASSPRAGVLTDTQYF,TGTGCCAGCAGTCCCCGGGCGGGTGTCCTCACAGATACGCAGTATTTT
NA,NA,TRBV19,TRBJ2-7,CASSTGPLNYEQYF,TGTGCCAGTAGCACAGGGCCCCTAAACTACGAGCAGTACTTC
NA,TRBD1,TRBV19,TRBJ2-7,CASSPRTGSHYEQYF,TGTGCCAGTAGTCCAAGGACAGGGTCCCACTACGAGCAGTACTTC
NA,NA,TRBV4-1,TRBJ2-3,CASSQGGQDTQYF,TGCGCCAGCAGCCAAGGCGGTCAGGATACGCAGTATTTT